The 15 T cell receptor beta chains in this list originate from one sample, sequenced in a study of T cells after yellow fever vaccination (dated by TCRdb to the late 2010s). Library method: 5' RACE. The instrument given in TCRdb is Illumina HiSeq 2500. Starting from the raw public reads, TCRdb applied fastp trimming at Q25, assembled clones with MiXCR and retained in-frame beta chains. When rows share a CDR3 protein, they turn into one entry using the most common DNA and genes. Within this sample are 450,000 to 600,000 distinct CDR3 sequences, with around an eighth of them counted one time only. The ten most abundant clones make up more than 13% of the sample. Taken with the paper, the label for treatment or condition translates to: live attenuated yellow fever vaccine strain. Sequencing used PBMCs, obtained on the day of the yellow fever booster vaccination. The receptors were gathered from a man aged 25 to 40 who received the YFV17D yellow fever vaccine.

This clonotype turned up a few times. The V gene is TRBV4-2, the J gene TRBJ2-7, with 8 bases that match TRBD2. V trimming: 0 bases; J trimming: 2 bases; junction bases outside the gene matches: 9. Germline V gene sequence: CDR1 LGHNA, CDR2 YNFKEQ. The length of the CDR3 is 17 residues. CDR3 protein: CASSQEGVSGNTYEQYF. For the CDR3, the DNA is TGTGCCAGCAGCCAAGAGGGGGTTAGCGGGAATACCTACGAGCAGTACTTC.

The chain has TRBV18 and TRBJ2-3; D perhaps matches TRBD2 (5 bases). Trimming took off 2 bases at V and 8 bases at J, with 17 bases between the two ends. Germline values: CDR1 KGHSH, CDR2 LQKENI. The CDR3 totals 15 residues. The CDR3 DNA follows: TGTGCCAGCTCACCAATCTCCCCCGGGATGGCTACGCAGTATTTT. Its protein is CASSPISPGMATQYF.

This clonotype showed up just a few times. The V and J genes are TRBV20-1 and TRBJ2-5, with a weak D call TRBD2 (7 bases). From germline, CDR1 is DFQATT and CDR2 SNEGSKA (reference sequence). V shed 5 bases and J shed 5 bases, with 15 bases lying between them. The length of the CDR3 is 13 residues. The CDR3 nucleotides read TGCAGTGCTTACGGGGGGCGCGGGGAGACCCAGTACTTC. It specifies CSAYGGRGETQYF.

The chain joins TRBV11-1 to TRBJ1-3; D is uncertain. The CDR3 totals 15 residues. The V end lost 2 bases, the J end lost 0 bases, and 8 bases lay between the germline ends. Germline V gives CDR1 SGHAT, CDR2 FQDESV (reference sequence). The CDR3, as DNA: TGTGCCAGCAGCTTACACGGTGGCTCTGGAAACACCATATATTTT. Translated: CASSLHGGSGNTIYF. Together with reference TRBV11-1 and TRBJ1-3, the CDR3 gives the full variable domain: EAEVAQSPRYKITEKSQAVAFWCDPISGHATLYWYRQILGQGPELLVQFQDESVVDDSQLPKDRFSAERLKGVDSTLKIQPAELGDSAMYLCASSLHGGSGNTIYFGEGSWLTVV.

This clonotype was counted between two and nine times. The chain links TRBV7-3 to TRBJ2-3, with 9 bases matching TRBD1. This CDR3 contains 17 residues. The trim removed 0 bases at V and 5 bases at J, leaving 9 bases unmatched. From germline, CDR1 is SGHTA and CDR2 FQGTGA. CDR3 protein: CASSLTLMGQGEDTQYF. The DNA of the CDR3 is TGTGCCAGCAGCTTAACGTTGATGGGACAGGGTGAAGATACGCAGTATTTT.

The V and J genes are TRBV6-2 or TRBV6-3 and TRBJ1-5; tentatively, D is TRBD1 (6 bases). This CDR3 has 15 residues. CDR1 MNHEY and CDR2 SVGEGT come from the germline V gene. Trimming stripped 5 bases from V and 2 bases from J, with 13 bases between. The CDR3 spells CASSTYRDRNQPQHF. As DNA, the CDR3 is TGTGCCAGCAGTACGTACAGGGATCGCAATCAGCCCCAGCATTTT.

The chain carries TRBV5-1 and TRBJ2-4; no clear D gene. Germline loops: CDR1 SGHRS, CDR2 YFSETQ. The CDR3 loop spans 14 amino acids. Trimming took 4 bases from V and 0 from J, leaving 8 bases between them. Written as DNA, the CDR3 is TGCGCCAGCAGCGGTAGCTTAGCCAAAAACATTCAGTACTTC. Its protein product is CASSGSLAKNIQYF.

J is TRBJ1-2 and V is TRBV7-2, with 8 nucleotides matching TRBD1. This CDR3 is built from 15 residues. The germline V gene has CDR1 SGHTA and CDR2 FQGNSA. V shed 5 bases, J shed 4 bases, and the junction held 9 bases outside the gene matches. CDR3 loop: CASSTGQGRAYGYTF. The CDR3 coding sequence is TGTGCCAGCAGCACTGGACAGGGCAGGGCCTATGGCTACACCTTC.

The chain couples TRBV5-1 to TRBJ2-7; D is possibly TRBD1 or TRBD2 (5 bases each). CDR3 length: 14 residues. Germline assignment: CDR1 SGHRS and CDR2 YFSETQ. The V and J ends lost 0 bases and 4 bases respectively, with 11 bases between them. The CDR3 nucleotides are TGCGCCAGCAGCTTGGCGGGTGAGGGGTACGAGCAGTACTTC. Its translation is CASSLAGEGYEQYF.

This chain connects TRBV5-1 to TRBJ2-5; TRBD2 matches 8 bases. V shed 1 base, J shed 2 bases, and the junction held 4 bases outside the gene matches. Germline CDR1 and CDR2: SGHRS and YFSETQ. This CDR3 has 15 residues. As DNA, the CDR3 is TGCGCCAGCAGCTTGACGGGAGGGCCGCAAGAGACCCAGTACTTC. Protein sequence: CASSLTGGPQETQYF. Full variable domain (outside the CDR3, taken from reference TRBV5-1 and TRBJ2-5): KAGVTQTPRYLIKTRGQQVTLSCSPISGHRSVSWYQQTPGQGLQFLFEYFSETQRNKGNFPGRFSGRQFSNSRSEMNVSTLELGDSALYLCASSLTGGPQETQYFGPGTRLLVL.

This clonotype was observed a few times. The chain recombines TRBV5-4 with TRBJ2-1, with 9 bases matching TRBD2. This CDR3 has 15 residues. Germline V gene data show CDR1 as SGHNT and CDR2 as YYREEE (reference sequence). Losses at the gene ends were 2 bases for V and 6 bases for J; bases not matched to a gene: 6. CDR3 in amino acids: CASSLSLAGTNEQFF. DNA for the CDR3: TGTGCCAGCAGCTTAAGCCTAGCGGGAACCAATGAGCAGTTCTTC. Full variable domain (rest looked up from reference TRBV5-4 and TRBJ2-1): ETGVTQSPTHLIKTRGQQVTLRCSSQSGHNTVSWYQQALGQGPQFIFQYYREEENGRGNFPPRFSGLQFPNYSSELNVNALELDDSALYLCASSLSLAGTNEQFFGPGTRLTVL.

The chain combines TRBV27 with TRBJ1-1, with D uncertain. Trimming shortened V by 7 bases and J by 0 bases, and 12 bases separated the two germline ends. This CDR3 comprises 14 residues. CDR1 and CDR2 (germline): MNHEY, SMNVEV (reference sequence). Here the CDR3 reads CASTPSTLNTEAFF. CDR3 nucleotide sequence: TGTGCCAGCACCCCCAGCACACTGAACACTGAAGCTTTCTTT.

Only a few counts were recorded for this clonotype. J is TRBJ2-7 and V is TRBV28, with TRBD1 matching over 7 bases. The CDR3 is made up of 17 amino acids. Looked up from germline, CDR1 is MDHEN and CDR2 is SYDVKM. Trimming at V came to 4 bases and at J to 7 bases, leaving 19 bases not matched to a gene. The CDR3 is CASSYRDRLALGGEQYF. The DNA for the CDR3 is TGTGCCAGCAGTTACCGGGACAGACTTGCTTTAGGGGGTGAGCAGTACTTC.

This clonotype was counted only a few times. The rearrangement uses TRBV5-1 and TRBJ2-7; 7 bases align to TRBD1. With 4 bases clipped from V and 3 bases from J, the junction kept 4 bases outside the gene matches. The CDR3 has 13 amino acids. Germline V lookup: CDR1 SGHRS, CDR2 YFSETQ. The CDR3 loop reads CASSEDRDYEQYF. The CDR3 coding sequence is TGCGCCAGCAGCGAAGACAGGGACTACGAGCAGTACTTC.

The rearrangement joins TRBV9 to TRBJ1-1; 8 positions agree with TRBD1. The V gene end was trimmed by 4 bases and the J gene end by 8 bases; junction bases not matched to a gene: 4. Germline CDR1 reads SGDLS; CDR2 reads YYNGEE. The CDR3 is 12 amino acids. The chain's CDR3 is CASSTRTGEAFF. As DNA, the CDR3 is TGTGCCAGCAGCACTAGGACAGGGGAAGCTTTCTTT.